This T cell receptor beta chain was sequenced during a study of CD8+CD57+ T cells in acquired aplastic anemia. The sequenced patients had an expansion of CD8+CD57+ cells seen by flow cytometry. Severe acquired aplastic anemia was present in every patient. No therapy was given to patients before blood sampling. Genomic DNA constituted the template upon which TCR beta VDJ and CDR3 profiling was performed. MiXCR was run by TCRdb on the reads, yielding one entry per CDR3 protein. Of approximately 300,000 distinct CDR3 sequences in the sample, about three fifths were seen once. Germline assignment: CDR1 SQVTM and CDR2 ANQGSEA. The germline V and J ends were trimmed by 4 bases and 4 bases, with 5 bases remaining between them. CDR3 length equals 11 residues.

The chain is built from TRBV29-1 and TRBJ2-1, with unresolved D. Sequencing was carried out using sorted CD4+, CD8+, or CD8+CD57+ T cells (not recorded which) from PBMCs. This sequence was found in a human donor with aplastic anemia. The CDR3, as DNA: TGCAGCGTTGTTGGTTACAATGAGCAGTTCTTC. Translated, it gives CSVVGYNEQFF.